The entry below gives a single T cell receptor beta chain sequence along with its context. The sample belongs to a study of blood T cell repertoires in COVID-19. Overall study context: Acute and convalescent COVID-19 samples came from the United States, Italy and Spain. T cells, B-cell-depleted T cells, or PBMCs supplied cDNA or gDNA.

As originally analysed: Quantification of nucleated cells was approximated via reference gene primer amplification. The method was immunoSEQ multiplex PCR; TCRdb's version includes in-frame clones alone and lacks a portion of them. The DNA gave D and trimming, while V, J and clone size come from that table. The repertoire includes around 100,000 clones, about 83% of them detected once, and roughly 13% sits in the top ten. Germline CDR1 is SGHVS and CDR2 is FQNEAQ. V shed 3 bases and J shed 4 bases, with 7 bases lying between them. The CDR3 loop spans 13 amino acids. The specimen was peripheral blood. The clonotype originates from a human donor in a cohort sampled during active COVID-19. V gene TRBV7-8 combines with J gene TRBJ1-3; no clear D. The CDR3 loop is CASSLAGGNTIYF. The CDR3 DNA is TGTGCCAGCAGCTTGGCCGGGGGAAACACCATATATTTT.